Sequencing of this TCR beta chain was carried out in a study of T cell clonality in common variable immunodeficiency. Findings and caveats of the study: Fewer TCRbeta clones were shared among CVID subjects than controls. In common variable immunodeficiency, TCR beta chains reportedly carried fewer deletions and N-nucleotide insertions.

Deletions cut 0 bases from V and 4 bases from J, with 10 bases between. The CDR3 totals 15 residues. Looked up from germline, CDR1 is SGHRS and CDR2 is YFSETQ. The table came from immunoSEQ multiplex PCR; TCRdb's copy has only in-frame clones and leaves some out. This sample carries around 19,000 clones, none of them present only once. This clone was counted a few times. The antigen is undetermined. The CDR3 end lies 3 residues beyond the end of the read and is filled in from the germline J gene. The chain has TRBV5-1 and TRBJ2-2; D call uncertain. The specimen sequenced was peripheral blood mononuclear cells. This sequence originates from a human donor with common variable immunodeficiency. Partial CDR3 DNA: TGCGCCAGCAGCTTGGCCCTGTTGCGCACCGGGGAG. Translating gives CASSLALLRTGE. The whole CDR3 sequence reads CASSLALLRTGELFF.